Here is one TCR beta chain with its context. Its antigen remains unknown. TCRdb analysed the reads with MiXCR anew, one entry per CDR3 protein. This table holds under 600,000 distinct CDR3 sequences, approximately 17% found once. The data derive from a study of T cell repertoires in cytomegalovirus infection. Overall study: Carrying CMV and the relevant HLA type showed in public TCR beta signatures.

Notes on the study in general: Ex vivo responses were dominated by HLA-C-restricted CMV-specific TCR beta clonotypes. People with CMV and the relevant HLA were identified by cumulative public TCR beta family frequency.

Trimming cost V 1 base and J 0 bases, with 5 bases left between them. Germline CDR1 and CDR2: SGHRS and YFSETQ. The CDR3 is made up of 13 amino acids. The receptor comes from a human donor in good health (CMV status not recorded). Some clones in this sample may be carry-over from other donors' samples. This rearrangement joins TRBV5-1 to TRBJ2-7; no clear D. The sample comprised CD8+ T cells from PBMCs. The CDR3 bases are TGCGCCAGCAGCTTGATGACCTCCTACGAGCAGTACTTC. Protein sequence: CASSLMTSYEQYF.